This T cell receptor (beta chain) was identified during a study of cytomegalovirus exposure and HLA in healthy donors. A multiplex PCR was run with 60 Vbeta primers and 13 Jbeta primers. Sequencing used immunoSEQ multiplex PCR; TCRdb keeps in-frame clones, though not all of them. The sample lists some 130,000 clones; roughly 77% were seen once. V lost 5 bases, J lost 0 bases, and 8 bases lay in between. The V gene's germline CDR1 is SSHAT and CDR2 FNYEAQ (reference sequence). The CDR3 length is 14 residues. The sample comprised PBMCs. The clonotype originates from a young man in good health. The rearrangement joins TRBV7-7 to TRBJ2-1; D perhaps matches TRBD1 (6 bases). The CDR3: CASSPGVSYNEQFF. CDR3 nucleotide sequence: TGTGCCAGCAGCCCAGGGGTCTCCTACAATGAGCAGTTCTTC.